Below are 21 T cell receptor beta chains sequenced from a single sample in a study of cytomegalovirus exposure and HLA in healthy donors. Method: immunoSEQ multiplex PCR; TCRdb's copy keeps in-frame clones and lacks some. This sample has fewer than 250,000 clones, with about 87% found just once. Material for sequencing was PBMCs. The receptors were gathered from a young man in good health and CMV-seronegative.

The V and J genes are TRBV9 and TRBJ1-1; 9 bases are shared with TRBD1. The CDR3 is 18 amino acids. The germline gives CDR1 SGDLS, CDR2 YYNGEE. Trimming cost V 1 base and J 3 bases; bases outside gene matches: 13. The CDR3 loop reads CASSVTGGAGVADTEAFF. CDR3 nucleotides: TGTGCCAGCAGCGTAACAGGGGGCGCAGGTGTGGCGGACACTGAAGCTTTCTTT.

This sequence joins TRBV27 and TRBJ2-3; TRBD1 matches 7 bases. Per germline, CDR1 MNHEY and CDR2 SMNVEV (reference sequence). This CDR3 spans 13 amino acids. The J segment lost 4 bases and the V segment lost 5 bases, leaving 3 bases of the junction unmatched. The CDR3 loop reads CASSTDRADTQYF. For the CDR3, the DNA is TGTGCCAGCAGTACCGACAGGGCAGATACGCAGTATTTT.

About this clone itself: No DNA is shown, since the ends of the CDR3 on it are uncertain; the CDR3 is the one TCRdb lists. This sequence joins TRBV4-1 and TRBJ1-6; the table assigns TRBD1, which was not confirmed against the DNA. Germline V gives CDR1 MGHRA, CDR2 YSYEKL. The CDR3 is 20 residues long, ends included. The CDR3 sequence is CASSQHPPSSGRDRASPLHF.

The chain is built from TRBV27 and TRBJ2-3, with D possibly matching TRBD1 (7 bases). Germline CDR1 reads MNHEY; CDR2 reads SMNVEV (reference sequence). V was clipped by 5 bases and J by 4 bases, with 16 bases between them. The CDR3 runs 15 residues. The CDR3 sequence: CASSPQGGLADTQYF. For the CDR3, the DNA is TGTGCCAGCAGTCCCCAGGGGGGCCTGGCAGATACGCAGTATTTT.

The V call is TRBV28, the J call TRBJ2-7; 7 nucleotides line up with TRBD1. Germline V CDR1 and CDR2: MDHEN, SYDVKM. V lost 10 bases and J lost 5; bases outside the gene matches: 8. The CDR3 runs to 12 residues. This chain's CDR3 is CATQDRSHEQYF. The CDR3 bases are TGTGCCACCCAGGACAGGTCCCACGAGCAGTACTTC.

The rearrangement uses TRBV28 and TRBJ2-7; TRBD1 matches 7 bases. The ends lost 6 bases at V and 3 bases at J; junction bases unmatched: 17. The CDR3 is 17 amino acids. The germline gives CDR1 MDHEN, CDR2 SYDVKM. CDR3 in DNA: TGTGCCAGCAGCCTCCCTAATATTACAGGGGTTGGCTACGAGCAGTACTTC. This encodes CASSLPNITGVGYEQYF.

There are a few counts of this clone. Here the CDR3 DNA reads TGTGCCAGCAGTTACTCGAGTATCAACGAGCAGTACTTC. Its translation is CASSYSSINEQYF. The chain is built from TRBV6-5 and TRBJ2-7; D gene unclear. Germline CDR1 MNHEY, CDR2 SVGAGI. V lost 0 bases and J lost 5, with 8 bases in between. This CDR3 has 13 residues.

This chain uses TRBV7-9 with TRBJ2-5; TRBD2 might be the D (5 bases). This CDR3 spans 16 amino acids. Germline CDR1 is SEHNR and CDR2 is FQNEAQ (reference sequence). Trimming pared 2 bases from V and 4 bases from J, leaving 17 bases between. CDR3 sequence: CASSLCGPKRLETQYF. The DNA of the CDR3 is TGTGCCAGCAGCTTATGCGGCCCTAAGCGGCTAGAGACCCAGTACTTC.

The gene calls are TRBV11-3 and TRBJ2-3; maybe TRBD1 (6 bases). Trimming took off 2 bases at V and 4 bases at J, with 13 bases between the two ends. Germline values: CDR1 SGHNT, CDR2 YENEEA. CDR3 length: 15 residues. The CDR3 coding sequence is TGTGCCAGCAGCTTAATGGGGGCGCGTCCAGATACGCAGTATTTT. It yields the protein CASSLMGARPDTQYF.

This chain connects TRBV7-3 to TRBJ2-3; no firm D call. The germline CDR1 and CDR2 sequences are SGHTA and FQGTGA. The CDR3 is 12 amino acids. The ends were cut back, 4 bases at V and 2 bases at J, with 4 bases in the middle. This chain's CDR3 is CASSSSTDTQYF. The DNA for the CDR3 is TGTGCCAGCAGCTCCTCCACAGATACGCAGTATTTT.

The CDR3 nucleotides are TGCGCCAGCAGCCAAGGCCAGGGTACGAATGAAAAACTGTTTTTT. The encoded protein is CASSQGQGTNEKLFF. The genes are TRBV4-3 and TRBJ1-4, with D maybe TRBD1 (5 bases). Looked up from germline, CDR1 is LGHNA and CDR2 is YSLEER. Trimming took off 1 base at V and 5 bases at J, with 11 bases between the two ends. The CDR3 loop spans 15 amino acids.

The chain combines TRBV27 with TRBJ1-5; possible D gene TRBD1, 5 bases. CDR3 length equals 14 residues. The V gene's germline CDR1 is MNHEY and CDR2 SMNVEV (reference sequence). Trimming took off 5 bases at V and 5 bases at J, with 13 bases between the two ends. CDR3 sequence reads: CASSVIRGDQPQHF. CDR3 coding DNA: TGTGCCAGCAGTGTGATAAGGGGCGATCAGCCCCAGCATTTT.

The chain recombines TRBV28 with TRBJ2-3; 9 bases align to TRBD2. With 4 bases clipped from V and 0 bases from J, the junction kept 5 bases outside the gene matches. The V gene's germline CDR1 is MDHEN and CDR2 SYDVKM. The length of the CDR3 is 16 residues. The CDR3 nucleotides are TGTGCCAGCAGTTCCAGCGGGGGGCAGAGCACAGATACGCAGTATTTT. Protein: CASSSSGGQSTDTQYF.

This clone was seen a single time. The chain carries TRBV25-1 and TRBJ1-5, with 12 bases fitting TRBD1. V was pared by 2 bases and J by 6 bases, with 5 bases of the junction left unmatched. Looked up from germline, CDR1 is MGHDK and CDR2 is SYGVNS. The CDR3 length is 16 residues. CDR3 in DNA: TGTGCCAGCAGTGAAGCGGGACAGGGGGCTGTTCAGCCCCAGCATTTT. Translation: CASSEAGQGAVQPQHF.

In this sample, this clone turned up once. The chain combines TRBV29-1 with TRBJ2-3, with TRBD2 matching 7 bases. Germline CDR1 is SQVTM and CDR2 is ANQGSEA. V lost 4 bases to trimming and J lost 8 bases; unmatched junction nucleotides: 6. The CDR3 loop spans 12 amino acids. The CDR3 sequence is CSVAPGGGTQYF. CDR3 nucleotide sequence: TGCAGCGTTGCGCCAGGCGGGGGTACGCAGTATTTT.

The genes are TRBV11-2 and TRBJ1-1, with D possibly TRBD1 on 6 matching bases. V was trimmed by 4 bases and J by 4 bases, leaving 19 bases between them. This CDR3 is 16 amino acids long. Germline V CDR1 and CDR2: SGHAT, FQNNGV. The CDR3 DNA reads TGTGCCAGCAGCTCATCGAAAACAGGGAAGAGCACTGAAGCTTTCTTT. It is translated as CASSSSKTGKSTEAFF.

CDR3 protein: CASKRTDRSNTEAFF. The CDR3, as DNA: TGTGCCAGCAAAAGAACTGACAGGAGCAACACTGAAGCTTTCTTT. This chain links TRBV28 with TRBJ1-1; D might be TRBD1 (6 bases). Germline CDR1 MDHEN, CDR2 SYDVKM. The CDR3 sequence is 15 residues long. Trimming took off 7 bases at V and 2 bases at J, with 17 bases between the two ends.

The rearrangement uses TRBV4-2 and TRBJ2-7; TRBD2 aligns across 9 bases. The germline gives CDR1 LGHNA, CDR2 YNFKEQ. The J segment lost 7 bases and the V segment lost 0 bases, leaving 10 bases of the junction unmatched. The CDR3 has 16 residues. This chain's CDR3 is CASSQETSGGVGEQYF. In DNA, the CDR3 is TGTGCCAGCAGCCAAGAGACTAGCGGAGGGGTGGGGGAGCAGTACTTC.

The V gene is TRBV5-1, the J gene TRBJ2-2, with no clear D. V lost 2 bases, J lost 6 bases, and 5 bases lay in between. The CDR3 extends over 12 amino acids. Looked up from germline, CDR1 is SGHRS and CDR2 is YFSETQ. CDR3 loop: CASSFRAGELFF. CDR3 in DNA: TGCGCCAGCAGCTTCCGGGCCGGGGAGCTGTTTTTT.

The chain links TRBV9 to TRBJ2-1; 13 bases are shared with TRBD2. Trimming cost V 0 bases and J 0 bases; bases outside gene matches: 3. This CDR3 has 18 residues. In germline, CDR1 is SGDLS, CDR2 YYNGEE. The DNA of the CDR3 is TGTGCCAGCAGCGTAGGGGGACTAGCGGGATTCTCCTACAATGAGCAGTTCTTC. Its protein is CASSVGGLAGFSYNEQFF.

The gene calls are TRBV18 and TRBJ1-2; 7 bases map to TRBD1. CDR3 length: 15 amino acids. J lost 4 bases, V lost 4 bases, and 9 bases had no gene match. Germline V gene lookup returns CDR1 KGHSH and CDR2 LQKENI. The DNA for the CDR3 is TGTGCCAGCTCACTAAATGGGGACAGCTTCTATGGCTACACCTTC. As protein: CASSLNGDSFYGYTF.